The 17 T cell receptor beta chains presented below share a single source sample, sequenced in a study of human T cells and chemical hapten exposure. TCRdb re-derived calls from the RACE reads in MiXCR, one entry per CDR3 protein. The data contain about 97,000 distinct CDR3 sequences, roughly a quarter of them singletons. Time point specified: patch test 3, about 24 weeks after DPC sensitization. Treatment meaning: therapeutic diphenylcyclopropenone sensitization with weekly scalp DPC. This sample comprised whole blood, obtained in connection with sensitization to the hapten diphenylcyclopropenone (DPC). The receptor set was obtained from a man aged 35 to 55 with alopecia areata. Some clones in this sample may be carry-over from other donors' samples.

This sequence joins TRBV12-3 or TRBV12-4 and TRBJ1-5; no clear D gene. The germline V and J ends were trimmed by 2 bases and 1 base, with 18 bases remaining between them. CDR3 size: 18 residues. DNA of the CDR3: TGTGCCAGCAGTTTATCTCTAGCCGGGGTAGGGAGCAATCAGCCCCAGCATTTT. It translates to CASSLSLAGVGSNQPQHF.

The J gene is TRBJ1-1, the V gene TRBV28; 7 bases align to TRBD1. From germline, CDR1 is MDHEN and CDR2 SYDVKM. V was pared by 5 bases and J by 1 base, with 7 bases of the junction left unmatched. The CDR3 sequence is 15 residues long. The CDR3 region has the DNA TGTGCCAGCAGTCCCCCACAGGGGTGGAACACTGAAGCTTTCTTT. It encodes CASSPPQGWNTEAFF.

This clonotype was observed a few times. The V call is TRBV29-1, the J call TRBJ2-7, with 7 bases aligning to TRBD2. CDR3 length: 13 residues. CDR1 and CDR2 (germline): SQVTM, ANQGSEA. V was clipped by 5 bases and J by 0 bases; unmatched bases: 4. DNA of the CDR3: TGCAGCGTTTCGGGAGGCCCCTCCTACGAGCAGTACTTC. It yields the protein CSVSGGPSYEQYF.

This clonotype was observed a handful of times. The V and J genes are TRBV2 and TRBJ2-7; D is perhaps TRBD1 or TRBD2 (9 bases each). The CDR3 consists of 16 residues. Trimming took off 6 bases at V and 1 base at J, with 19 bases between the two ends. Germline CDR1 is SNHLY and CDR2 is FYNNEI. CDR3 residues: CASRTGGTSLSYEQYF. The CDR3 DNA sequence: TGTGCCAGCAGGACAGGGGGGACTAGCCTTTCCTACGAGCAGTACTTC.

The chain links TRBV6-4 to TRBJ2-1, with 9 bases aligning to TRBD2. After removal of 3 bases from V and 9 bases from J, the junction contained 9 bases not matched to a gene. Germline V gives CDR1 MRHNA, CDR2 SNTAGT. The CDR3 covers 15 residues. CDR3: CASSERAGGQVEQFF. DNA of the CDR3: TGTGCCAGCAGTGAGCGAGCGGGAGGCCAGGTTGAGCAGTTCTTC.

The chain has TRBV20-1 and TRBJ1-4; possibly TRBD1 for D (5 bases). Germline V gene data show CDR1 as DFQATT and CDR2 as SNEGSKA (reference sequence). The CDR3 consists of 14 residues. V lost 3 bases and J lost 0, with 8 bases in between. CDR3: CSASDSATNEKLFF. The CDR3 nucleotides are TGCAGTGCTAGCGACAGCGCAACTAATGAAAAACTGTTTTTT.

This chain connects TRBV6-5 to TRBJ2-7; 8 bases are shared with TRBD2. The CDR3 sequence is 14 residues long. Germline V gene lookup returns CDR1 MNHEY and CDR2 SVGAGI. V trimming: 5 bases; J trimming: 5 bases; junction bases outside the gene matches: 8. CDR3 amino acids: CASSHREGGNEQYF. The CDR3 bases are TGTGCCAGCAGTCACCGGGAGGGTGGAAACGAGCAGTACTTC.

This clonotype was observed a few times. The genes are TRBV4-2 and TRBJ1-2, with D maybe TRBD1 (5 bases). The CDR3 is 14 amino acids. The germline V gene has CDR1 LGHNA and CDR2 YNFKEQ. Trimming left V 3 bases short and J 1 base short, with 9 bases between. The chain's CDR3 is CASSHDDSNYGYTF. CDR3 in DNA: TGTGCCAGCAGCCATGATGACAGTAACTATGGCTACACCTTC.

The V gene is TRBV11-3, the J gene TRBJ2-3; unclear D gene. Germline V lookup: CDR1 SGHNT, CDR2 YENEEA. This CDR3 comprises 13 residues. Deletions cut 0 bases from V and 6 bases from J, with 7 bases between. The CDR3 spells CASSLEMRDTQYF. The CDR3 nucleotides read TGTGCCAGCAGCTTAGAAATGAGGGATACGCAGTATTTT.

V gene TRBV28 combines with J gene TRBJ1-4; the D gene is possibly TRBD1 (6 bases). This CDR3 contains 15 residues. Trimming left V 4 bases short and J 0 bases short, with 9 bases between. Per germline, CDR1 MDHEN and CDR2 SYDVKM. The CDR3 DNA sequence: TGTGCCAGCAGTTCATCAGGGGCAACTAATGAAAAACTGTTTTTT. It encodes CASSSSGATNEKLFF.

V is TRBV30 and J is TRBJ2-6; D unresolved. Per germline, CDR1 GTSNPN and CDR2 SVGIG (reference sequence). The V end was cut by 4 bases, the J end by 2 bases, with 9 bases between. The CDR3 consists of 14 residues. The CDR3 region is CAWTVSPGANVLTF. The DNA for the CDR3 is TGTGCCTGGACAGTTTCACCTGGGGCCAACGTCCTGACTTTC.

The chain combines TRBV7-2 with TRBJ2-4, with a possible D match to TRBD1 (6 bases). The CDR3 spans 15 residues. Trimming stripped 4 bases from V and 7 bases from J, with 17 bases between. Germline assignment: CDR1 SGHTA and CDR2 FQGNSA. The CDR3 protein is CASSSAGALGNIQYF. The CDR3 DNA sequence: TGTGCCAGCAGCTCCGCAGGGGCTCTTGGGAACATTCAGTACTTC.

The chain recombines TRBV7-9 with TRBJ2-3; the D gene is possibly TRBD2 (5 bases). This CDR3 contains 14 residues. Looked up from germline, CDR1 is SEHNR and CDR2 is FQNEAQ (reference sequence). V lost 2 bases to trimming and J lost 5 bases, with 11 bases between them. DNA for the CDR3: TGTGCCAGCAGCTTAACCGGGGTACGAGATACGCAGTATTTT. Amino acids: CASSLTGVRDTQYF.

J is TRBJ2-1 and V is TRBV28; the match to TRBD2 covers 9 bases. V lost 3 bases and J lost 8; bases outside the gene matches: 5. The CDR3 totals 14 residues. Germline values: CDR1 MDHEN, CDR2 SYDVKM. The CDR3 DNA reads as TGTGCCAGCAGTTTGCGGGAGGGCTCGGATGAGCAGTTCTTC. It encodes CASSLREGSDEQFF.

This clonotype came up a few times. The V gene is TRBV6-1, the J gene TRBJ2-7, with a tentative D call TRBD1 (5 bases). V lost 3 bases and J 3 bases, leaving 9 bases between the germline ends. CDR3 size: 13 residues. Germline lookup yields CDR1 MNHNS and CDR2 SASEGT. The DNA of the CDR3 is TGTGCCAGCAGTGAGGAGACAGACTACGAGCAGTACTTC. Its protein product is CASSEETDYEQYF.

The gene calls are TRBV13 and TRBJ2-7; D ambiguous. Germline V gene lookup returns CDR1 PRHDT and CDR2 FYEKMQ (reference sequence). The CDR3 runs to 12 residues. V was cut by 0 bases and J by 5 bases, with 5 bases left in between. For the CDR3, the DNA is TGTGCCAGCAGCTTAGGCTCGAACGAGCAGTACTTC. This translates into CASSLGSNEQYF.

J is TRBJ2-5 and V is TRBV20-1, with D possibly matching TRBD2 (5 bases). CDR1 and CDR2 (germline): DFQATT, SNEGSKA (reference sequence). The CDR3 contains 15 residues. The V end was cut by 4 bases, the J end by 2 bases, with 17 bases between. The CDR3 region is CSATNRAETQETQYF. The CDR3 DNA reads TGCAGTGCTACCAACCGAGCGGAGACACAAGAGACCCAGTACTTC.